This T cell receptor (beta chain) was sequenced in a study of CD4 T cells in relation to SARS-CoV-2 and coronaviruses. Study-level findings and limits: Pre-pandemic and post-infection samples never came from the same donor. Crossreactive clones expanded significantly less to SARS-CoV-2 than monoreactive clones.

Trimming stripped 3 bases from V and 3 bases from J, with 12 bases between. The germline gives CDR1 GTSNPN, CDR2 SVGIG (reference sequence). The CDR3 is 14 residues long. Before the COVID-19 pandemic, during about 2010-2018, CD4+ T cells were taken from unexposed donors. The cells were cultured for approximately 10 days before CD4+ T cells were isolated. Approximately 1.8 million PBMCs per well were cultured with approximately 9.2 IU/ml IL-2. Here immunoSEQ multiplex PCR was the method, and the copy in TCRdb shows in-frame clones only, minus some. Of roughly 20,000 clones in the sample, about 60% were seen once. Points on this clone: Antigen specificity is unknown.

The clonotype originates from a human donor in good health. Sequenced material: CD4+ T cells from PBMCs, cultured in vitro. V is TRBV30 and J is TRBJ1-5; D gene unclear. The CDR3 region is CAWSGTSINQPQHF. Here the CDR3 DNA reads TGTGCCTGGAGCGGTACCTCAATCAATCAGCCCCAGCATTTT.